This TCR beta chain appears in the sequencing data of a study of cytomegalovirus exposure and HLA in healthy donors. This clone was counted a few times. PCR was performed using 60 Vbeta and 13 Jbeta primers. The method was immunoSEQ multiplex PCR; TCRdb's version includes in-frame clones alone and lacks a portion of them. The table records 150,000 to 200,000 clones, 68% of them present only once. V was cut by 0 bases and J by 3 bases, with 5 bases left in between. The V gene's germline CDR1 is GTSNPN and CDR2 SVGIG (reference sequence). The CDR3 consists of 12 residues. This sequence was found in a young woman in good health and CMV-seropositive. Material: PBMCs. This chain links TRBV30 with TRBJ2-5, with D unresolved. The CDR3 DNA is TGTGCCTGGAGTGTTTCTAAAGAGACCCAGTACTTC. Its translation is CAWSVSKETQYF.